Below are 10 T cell receptor beta chains sequenced from a single sample in a study of cytomegalovirus exposure and HLA in healthy donors. The PCR had 60 Vbeta and 13 Jbeta primers. Data came from immunoSEQ multiplex PCR; TCRdb stores just in-frame clones and leaves some out. Altogether around 150,000 clones are present, roughly 73% being singletons, with the ten largest covering 1.1%. Sequencing used PBMCs. The origin of the receptors is a male donor in good health and CMV-seronegative.

The chain couples TRBV4-3 to TRBJ1-3, with 10 bases aligning to TRBD1. CDR1 and CDR2 (germline): LGHNA, YSLEER. V lost 1 base and J lost 3; bases outside the gene matches: 9. This CDR3 spans 18 amino acids. The CDR3 loop reads CASSQVPGQGKIGNTIYF. CDR3 DNA: TGCGCCAGCAGCCAAGTCCCGGGACAGGGGAAGATTGGAAACACCATATATTTT.

The chain uses TRBV2 and TRBJ2-3; 8 nucleotides align to TRBD2. The J segment lost 1 base and the V segment lost 5 bases, leaving 2 bases of the junction unmatched. Germline assignment: CDR1 SNHLY and CDR2 FYNNEI. This CDR3 has 14 amino acids. CDR3 amino acids: CASSLGGGTDTQYF. In DNA form, the CDR3 reads TGTGCCAGCAGTCTCGGGGGGGGCACAGATACGCAGTATTTT.

The rearrangement joins TRBV7-6 to TRBJ2-7; the D gene is possibly TRBD1 (5 bases). The CDR3 is made up of 13 amino acids. V gave up 4 bases and J gave up 6 bases, with 13 bases separating them. CDR1 is SGHVS and CDR2 is FNYEAQ in the germline V gene. The CDR3 region is CASSSTGLREQYF. CDR3 nucleotide sequence: TGTGCCAGCAGCTCCACAGGCCTCCGCGAGCAGTACTTC.

This chain links TRBV2 with TRBJ2-7; maybe TRBD1 (6 bases). This CDR3 has 12 amino acids. Germline V gene lookup returns CDR1 SNHLY and CDR2 FYNNEI. The V end was cut by 7 bases, the J end by 3 bases, with 10 bases between. The CDR3 sequence: CASIGGGYEQYF. DNA for the CDR3: TGTGCCAGCATTGGGGGCGGCTACGAGCAGTACTTC.

The chain recombines TRBV27 with TRBJ2-5, with a weak D call TRBD1 (5 bases). The V and J ends lost 1 base and 2 bases respectively, with 11 bases between them. The length of the CDR3 is 15 residues. CDR1 is MNHEY and CDR2 is SMNVEV in the germline V gene (reference sequence). This CDR3 is CASSLWAGPQETQYF. Written as DNA, the CDR3 is TGTGCCAGCAGTTTATGGGCAGGGCCTCAAGAGACCCAGTACTTC.

The chain uses TRBV5-1 and TRBJ1-6; D gene ambiguous. Looked up from germline, CDR1 is SGHRS and CDR2 is YFSETQ. Trimming removed 4 bases at V and 4 bases at J, with 18 bases between. The CDR3 is 17 amino acids. DNA of the CDR3: TGCGCCAGCAGCCCCGGTTGGGAGAAAATTTATAATTCACCCCTCCACTTT. Translated, it gives CASSPGWEKIYNSPLHF.

The V and J genes are TRBV18 and TRBJ1-1, with a tentative D call TRBD1 (6 bases). CDR3 size: 14 residues. Trimming took off 0 bases at V and 5 bases at J, with 10 bases between the two ends. Germline loops: CDR1 KGHSH, CDR2 LQKENI. This CDR3 is CASSPPSQGTEAFF. CDR3 DNA sequence: TGTGCCAGCTCACCACCGAGCCAGGGGACTGAAGCTTTCTTT.

The rearrangement uses TRBV5-6 and TRBJ2-7; D not resolved. This CDR3 has 13 amino acids. Germline-derived CDR1 and CDR2 are SGHDT and YYEEEE. V lost 0 bases, J lost 3 bases, and 7 bases lay in between. Here the CDR3 reads CASSLALVYEQYF. The CDR3 DNA reads as TGTGCCAGCAGCTTGGCCCTAGTCTACGAGCAGTACTTC.

The rearrangement joins TRBV6-5 to TRBJ1-1; no reliable D call. The CDR3 spans 14 residues. Deletions cut 4 bases from V and 0 bases from J, with 9 bases between. The germline gives CDR1 MNHEY, CDR2 SVGAGI. The chain's CDR3 is CASSFGEMNTEAFF. CDR3 sequence (DNA): TGTGCCAGCAGTTTTGGGGAGATGAACACTGAAGCTTTCTTT.

The rearrangement links TRBV5-4 to TRBJ1-1, with TRBD1 identical over 10 bases. CDR1 SGHNT and CDR2 YYREEE come from the germline V gene (reference sequence). This CDR3 comprises 15 residues. The trim removed 4 bases at V and 3 bases at J, leaving 6 bases unmatched. CDR3 coding DNA: TGTGCCAGCAGCCCGACAGGGGGCGTAGACACTGAAGCTTTCTTT. It specifies CASSPTGGVDTEAFF. Filled out from reference TRBV5-4 and TRBJ1-1, the complete variable domain reads ETGVTQSPTHLIKTRGQQVTLRCSSQSGHNTVSWYQQALGQGPQFIFQYYREEENGRGNFPPRFSGLQFPNYSSELNVNALELDDSALYLCASSPTGGVDTEAFFGQGTRLTVV.